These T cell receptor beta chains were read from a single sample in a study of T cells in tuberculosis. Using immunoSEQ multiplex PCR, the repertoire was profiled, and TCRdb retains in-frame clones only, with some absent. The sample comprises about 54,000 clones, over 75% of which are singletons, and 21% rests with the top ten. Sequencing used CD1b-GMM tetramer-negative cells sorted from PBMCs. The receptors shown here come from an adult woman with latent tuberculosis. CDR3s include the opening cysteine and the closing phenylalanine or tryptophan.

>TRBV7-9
CASSLAGAHEQFF
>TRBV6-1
CASSDRVIGANVLTF
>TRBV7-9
CASSHQFPGQIQDYGYTF
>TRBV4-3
CASSQDATGANSPLHF
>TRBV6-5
CASTLGRDGGYTF
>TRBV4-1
CASSQEKQTQYF
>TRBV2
CASSAGLAGEQYF
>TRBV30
CAWSEAAGVEKLFF
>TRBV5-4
CASSRGLAGGLTGELFF
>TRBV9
CASSVESGLRTDTQYF
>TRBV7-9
CASSGQGNTEAFF
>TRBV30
CASLAGFSTDTQYF
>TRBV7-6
CASSLGGRIEKLFF
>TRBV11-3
CASSSRILAGISNTGELFF
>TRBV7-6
CASSSGTSGLSSYNEQFF